This TCR beta chain is drawn from a study of shared clonotypes between healthy human individuals. About the study: Each donor's CD4 naive and CD4 memory cells filled three plates apiece, CD8 naive two, and CD8 memory one.

The data were produced by immunoSEQ multiplex PCR, yet TCRdb's version contains in-frame clones alone and is incomplete. The data show 400,000 or so clones, about 97% seen once. Notes on the study in general: Limitation of the genetic and exposure-history diversity represented came from the few donors.

All the donors were Caucasian adults who lived in Nashville, Tennessee. CD8 memory merged CD45RO+ with CCR7-negative CD45RA+ TemRA cells. V dropped 3 bases and J dropped 13 bases, with 19 bases sitting between them. This CDR3 is built from 12 residues. Germline CDR1 and CDR2: GTSNPN and SVGIG (reference sequence). In the case of this clone: What it recognizes is unknown.

The sequenced material came from memory CD8+ T cells sorted from blood. Subset: CD45RO+ cells pooled with CCR7-negative TemRA cells. The source of this sequence is a man under 40 in good health. The rearrangement uses TRBV30 and TRBJ2-7; D is unclear. CDR3 in DNA: TGTGCCTGGAGGGTTGAACCAGCAAAAGATTACTTC. Translated: CAWRVEPAKDYF.